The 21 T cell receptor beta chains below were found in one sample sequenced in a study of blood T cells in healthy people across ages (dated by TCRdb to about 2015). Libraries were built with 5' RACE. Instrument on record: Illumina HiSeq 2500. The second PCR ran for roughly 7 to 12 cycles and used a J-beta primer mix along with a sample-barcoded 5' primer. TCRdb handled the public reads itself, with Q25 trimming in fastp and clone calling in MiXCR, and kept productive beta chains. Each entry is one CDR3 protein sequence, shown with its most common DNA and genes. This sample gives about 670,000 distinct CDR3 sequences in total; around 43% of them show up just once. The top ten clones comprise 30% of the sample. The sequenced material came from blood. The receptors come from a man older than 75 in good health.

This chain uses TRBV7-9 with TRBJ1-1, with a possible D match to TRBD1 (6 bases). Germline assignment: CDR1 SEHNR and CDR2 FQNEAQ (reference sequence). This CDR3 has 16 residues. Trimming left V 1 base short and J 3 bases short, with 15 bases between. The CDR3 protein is CASSLEMGTSHTEAFF. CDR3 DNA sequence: TGTGCCAGCAGCTTAGAGATGGGGACATCTCACACTGAAGCTTTCTTT.

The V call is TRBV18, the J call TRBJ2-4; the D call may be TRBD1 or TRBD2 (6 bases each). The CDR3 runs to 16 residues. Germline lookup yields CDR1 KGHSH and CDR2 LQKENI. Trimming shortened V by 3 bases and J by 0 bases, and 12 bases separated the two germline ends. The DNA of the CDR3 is TGTGCCAGCTCACCTCGGAGGGGGTCAGCCAAAAACATTCAGTACTTC. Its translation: CASSPRRGSAKNIQYF.

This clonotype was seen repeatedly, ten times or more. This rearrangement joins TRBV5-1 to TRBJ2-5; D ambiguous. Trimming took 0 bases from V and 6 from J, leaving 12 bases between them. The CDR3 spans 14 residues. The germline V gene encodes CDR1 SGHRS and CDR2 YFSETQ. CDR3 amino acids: CASSLGADRKTQYF. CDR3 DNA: TGCGCCAGCAGCTTGGGGGCAGATCGGAAGACCCAGTACTTC.

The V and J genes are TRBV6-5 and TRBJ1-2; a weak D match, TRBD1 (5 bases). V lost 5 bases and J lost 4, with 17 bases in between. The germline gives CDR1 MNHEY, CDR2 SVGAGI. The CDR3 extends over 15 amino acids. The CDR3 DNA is TGTGCCAGCAGTCCTCAGTCGGGAGGGACCTATGGCTACACCTTC. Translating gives CASSPQSGGTYGYTF.

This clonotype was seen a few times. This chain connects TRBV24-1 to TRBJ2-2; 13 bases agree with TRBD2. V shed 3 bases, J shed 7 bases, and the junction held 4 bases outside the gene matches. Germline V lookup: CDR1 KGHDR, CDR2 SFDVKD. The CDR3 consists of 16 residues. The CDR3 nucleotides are TGTGCCACCAGTGATCCCGGGACTAGCGGGAACGGGGAGCTGTTTTTT. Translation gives CATSDPGTSGNGELFF.

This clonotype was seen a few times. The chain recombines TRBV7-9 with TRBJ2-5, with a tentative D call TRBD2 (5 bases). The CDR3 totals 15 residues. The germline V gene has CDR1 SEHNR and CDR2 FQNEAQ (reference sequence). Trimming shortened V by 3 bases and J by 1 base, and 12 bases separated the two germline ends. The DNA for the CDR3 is TGTGCCAGCAGCTTCCGGGGTACCCTCCAAGAGACCCAGTACTTC. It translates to CASSFRGTLQETQYF. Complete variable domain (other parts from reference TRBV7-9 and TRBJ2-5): DTGVSQNPRHKITKRGQNVTFRCDPISEHNRLYWYRQTLGQGPEFLTYFQNEAQLEKSRLLSDRFSAERPKGSFSTLEIQRTEQGDSAMYLCASSFRGTLQETQYFGPGTRLLVL.

The CDR3 region is CASRGTGRQSAYEQYF. In DNA, the CDR3 is TGTGCCAGCAGGGGGACAGGCCGACAATCGGCCTACGAGCAGTACTTC. V is TRBV6-2 or TRBV6-3 and J is TRBJ2-7, with 8 positions matching TRBD1. Unmatched junction bases numbered 12, after V lost 6 bases and J lost 2 bases. Germline loops: CDR1 MNHEY, CDR2 SVGEGT. The CDR3 extends over 16 amino acids.

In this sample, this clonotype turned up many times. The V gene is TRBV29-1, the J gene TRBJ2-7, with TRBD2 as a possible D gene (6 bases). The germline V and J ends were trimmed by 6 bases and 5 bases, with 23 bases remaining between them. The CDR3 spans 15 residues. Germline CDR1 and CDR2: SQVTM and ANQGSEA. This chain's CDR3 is CSVIKGSGVGHEQYF. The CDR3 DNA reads TGCAGCGTCATCAAGGGTAGCGGTGTTGGCCACGAGCAGTACTTC.

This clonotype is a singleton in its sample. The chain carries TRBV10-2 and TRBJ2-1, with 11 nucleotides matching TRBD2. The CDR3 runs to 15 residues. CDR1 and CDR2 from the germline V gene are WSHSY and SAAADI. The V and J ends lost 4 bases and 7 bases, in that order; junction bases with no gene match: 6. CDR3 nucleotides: TGCGCCAGCAGTGGTACACTAGCGGGAGTTAATGAGCAGTTCTTC. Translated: CASSGTLAGVNEQFF.

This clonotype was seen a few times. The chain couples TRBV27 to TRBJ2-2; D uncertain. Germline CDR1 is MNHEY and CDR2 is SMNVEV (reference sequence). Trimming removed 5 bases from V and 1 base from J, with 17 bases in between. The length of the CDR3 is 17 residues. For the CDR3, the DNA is TGTGCCAGCAGTCACCGACCGCCTGGGGAGAACACCGGGGAGCTGTTTTTT. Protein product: CASSHRPPGENTGELFF.

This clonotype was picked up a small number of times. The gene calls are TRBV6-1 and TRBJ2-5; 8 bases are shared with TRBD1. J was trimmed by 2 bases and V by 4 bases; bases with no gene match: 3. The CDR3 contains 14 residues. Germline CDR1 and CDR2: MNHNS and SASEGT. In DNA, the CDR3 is TGTGCCAGCAGTGTTACAGGGGGACAAGAGACCCAGTACTTC. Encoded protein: CASSVTGGQETQYF.

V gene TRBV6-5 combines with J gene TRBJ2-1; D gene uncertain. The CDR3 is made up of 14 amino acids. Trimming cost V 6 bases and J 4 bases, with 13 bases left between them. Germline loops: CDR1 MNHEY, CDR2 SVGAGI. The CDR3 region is CASRRAVQYNEQFF. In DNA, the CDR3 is TGTGCCAGCAGACGGGCAGTCCAGTACAATGAGCAGTTCTTC.

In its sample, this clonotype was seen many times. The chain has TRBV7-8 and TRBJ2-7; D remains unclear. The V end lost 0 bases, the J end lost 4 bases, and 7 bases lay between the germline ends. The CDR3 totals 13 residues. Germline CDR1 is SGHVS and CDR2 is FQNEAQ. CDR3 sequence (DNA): TGTGCCAGCAGCTTAGCGAAAAGTTACGAGCAGTACTTC. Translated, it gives CASSLAKSYEQYF.

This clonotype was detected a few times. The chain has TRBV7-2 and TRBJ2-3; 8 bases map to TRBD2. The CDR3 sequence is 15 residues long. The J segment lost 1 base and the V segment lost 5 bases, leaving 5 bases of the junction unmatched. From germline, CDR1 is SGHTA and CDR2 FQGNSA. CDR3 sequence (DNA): TGTGCCAGCAGCCCCCCCGGGAGGGGCACAGATACGCAGTATTTT. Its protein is CASSPPGRGTDTQYF.

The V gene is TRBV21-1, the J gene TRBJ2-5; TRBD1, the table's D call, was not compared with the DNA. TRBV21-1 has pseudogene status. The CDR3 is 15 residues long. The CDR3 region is CASSKGDGESHEQYF. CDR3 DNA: TGTGCCAGCAGCAAAGGGGACGGGGAGAGCCATGAGCAGTACTTC.

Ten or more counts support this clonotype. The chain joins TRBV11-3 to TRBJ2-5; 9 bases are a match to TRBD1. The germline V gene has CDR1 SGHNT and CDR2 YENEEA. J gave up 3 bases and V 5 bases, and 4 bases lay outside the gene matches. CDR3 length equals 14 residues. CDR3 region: CASSPRQGEETQYF. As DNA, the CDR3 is TGTGCCAGCAGCCCCCGACAGGGGGAAGAGACCCAGTACTTC.

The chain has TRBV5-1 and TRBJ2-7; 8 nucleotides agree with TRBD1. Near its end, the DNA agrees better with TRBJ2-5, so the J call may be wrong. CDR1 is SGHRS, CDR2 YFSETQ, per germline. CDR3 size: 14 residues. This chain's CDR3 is CASSSDRGWETQYF. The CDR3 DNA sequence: TGCGCCAGCAGCTCTGACAGGGGTTGGGAGACCCAGTACTTC.

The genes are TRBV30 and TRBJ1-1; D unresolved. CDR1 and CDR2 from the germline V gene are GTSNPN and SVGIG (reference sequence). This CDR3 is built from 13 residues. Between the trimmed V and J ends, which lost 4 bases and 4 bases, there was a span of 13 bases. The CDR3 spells CAWTQVQPTEAFF. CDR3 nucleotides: TGTGCCTGGACCCAGGTCCAGCCCACTGAAGCTTTCTTT.

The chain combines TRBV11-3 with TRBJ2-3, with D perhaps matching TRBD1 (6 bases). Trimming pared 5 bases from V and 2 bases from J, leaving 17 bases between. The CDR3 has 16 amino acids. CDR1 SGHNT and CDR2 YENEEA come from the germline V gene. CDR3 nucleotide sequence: TGTGCCAGCAGCCCGGAAACCGGGACAATCACAGATACGCAGTATTTT. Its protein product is CASSPETGTITDTQYF.

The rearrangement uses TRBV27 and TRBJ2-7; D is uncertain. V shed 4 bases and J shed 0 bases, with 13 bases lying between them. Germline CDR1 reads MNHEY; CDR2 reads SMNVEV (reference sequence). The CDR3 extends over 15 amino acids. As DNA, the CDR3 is TGTGCCAGCAGTTCGTGGGCCCAGAGCTCCTACGAGCAGTACTTC. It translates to CASSSWAQSSYEQYF.

The CDR3 region is CASSDQTGGYEQYF. The CDR3 DNA follows: TGTGCCAGCAGCGACCAGACAGGGGGTTACGAGCAGTACTTC. This sequence joins TRBV7-6 and TRBJ2-4, with 9 bases lining up with TRBD1. The closer fit of TRBJ2-7 to the DNA end suggests the J call may be wrong. The CDR3 totals 14 residues. Germline V gene sequence: CDR1 SGHVS, CDR2 FNYEAQ.